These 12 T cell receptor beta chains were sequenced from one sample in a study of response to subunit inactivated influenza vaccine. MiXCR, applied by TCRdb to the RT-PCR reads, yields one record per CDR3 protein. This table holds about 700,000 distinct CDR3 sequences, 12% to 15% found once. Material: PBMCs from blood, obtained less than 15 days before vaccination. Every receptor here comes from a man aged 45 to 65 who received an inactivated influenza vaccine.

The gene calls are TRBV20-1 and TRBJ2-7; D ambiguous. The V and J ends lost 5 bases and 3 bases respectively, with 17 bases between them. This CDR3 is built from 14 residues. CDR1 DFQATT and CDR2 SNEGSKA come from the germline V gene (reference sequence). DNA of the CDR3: TGCAGTGCTCCCCTCGACCTGTACCTCTACGAGCAGTACTTC. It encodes CSAPLDLYLYEQYF.

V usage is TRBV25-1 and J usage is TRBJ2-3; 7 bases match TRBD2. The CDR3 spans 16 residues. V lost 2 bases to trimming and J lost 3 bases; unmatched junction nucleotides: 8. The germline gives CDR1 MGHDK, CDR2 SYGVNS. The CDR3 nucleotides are TGTGCCAGCAGTGAAGTCCAGGGAGGGAAGACAGATACGCAGTATTTT. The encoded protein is CASSEVQGGKTDTQYF.

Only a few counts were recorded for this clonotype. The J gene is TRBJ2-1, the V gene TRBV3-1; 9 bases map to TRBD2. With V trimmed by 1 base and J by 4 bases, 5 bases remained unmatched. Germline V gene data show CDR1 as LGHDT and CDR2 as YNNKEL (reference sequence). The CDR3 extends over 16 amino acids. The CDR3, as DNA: TGTGCCAGCAGCCAAGTTCCTAGCGGGGTATACAATGAGCAGTTCTTC. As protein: CASSQVPSGVYNEQFF.

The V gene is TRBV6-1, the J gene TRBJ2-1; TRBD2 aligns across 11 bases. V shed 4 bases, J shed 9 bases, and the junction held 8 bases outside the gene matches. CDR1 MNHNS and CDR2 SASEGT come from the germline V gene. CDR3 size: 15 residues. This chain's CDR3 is CASSGGLADISEQFF. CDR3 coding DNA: TGTGCCAGCAGTGGGGGACTAGCGGACATTTCTGAGCAGTTCTTC.

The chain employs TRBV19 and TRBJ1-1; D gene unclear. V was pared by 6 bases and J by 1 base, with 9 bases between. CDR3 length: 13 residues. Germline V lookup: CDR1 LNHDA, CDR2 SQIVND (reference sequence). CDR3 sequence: CASRAVRNTEAFF. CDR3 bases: TGTGCCAGTAGGGCAGTACGGAACACTGAAGCTTTCTTT.

The CDR3 region is CSASGPGQGWGYTF. CDR3 coding DNA: TGCAGTGCTAGTGGACCGGGACAGGGATGGGGCTACACCTTC. V gene TRBV20-1 combines with J gene TRBJ1-2, with 9 bases that match TRBD1. The V and J ends lost 3 bases and 8 bases, in that order; junction bases with no gene match: 10. CDR1 is DFQATT, CDR2 SNEGSKA, per germline (reference sequence). The CDR3 loop spans 14 amino acids.

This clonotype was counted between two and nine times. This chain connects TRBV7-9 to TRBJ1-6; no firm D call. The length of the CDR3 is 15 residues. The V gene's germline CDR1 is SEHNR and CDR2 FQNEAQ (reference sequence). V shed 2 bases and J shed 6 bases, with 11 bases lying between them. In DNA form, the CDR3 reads TGTGCCAGCAGCTTAAGGCTCAGTTCTAATTCACCCCTCCACTTT. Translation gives CASSLRLSSNSPLHF.

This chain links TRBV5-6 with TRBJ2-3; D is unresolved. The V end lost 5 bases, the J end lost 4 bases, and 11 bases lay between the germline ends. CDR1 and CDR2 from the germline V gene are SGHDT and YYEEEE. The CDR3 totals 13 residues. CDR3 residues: CASSRDRPDTQYF. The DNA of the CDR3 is TGTGCCAGCAGTAGGGATCGACCAGATACGCAGTATTTT.

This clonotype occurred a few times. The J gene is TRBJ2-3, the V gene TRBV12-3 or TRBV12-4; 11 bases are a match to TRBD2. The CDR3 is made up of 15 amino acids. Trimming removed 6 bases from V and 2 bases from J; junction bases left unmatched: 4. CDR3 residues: CASSRTSGPTDTQYF. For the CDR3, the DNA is TGTGCCAGCAGCCGGACTAGCGGGCCCACAGATACGCAGTATTTT.

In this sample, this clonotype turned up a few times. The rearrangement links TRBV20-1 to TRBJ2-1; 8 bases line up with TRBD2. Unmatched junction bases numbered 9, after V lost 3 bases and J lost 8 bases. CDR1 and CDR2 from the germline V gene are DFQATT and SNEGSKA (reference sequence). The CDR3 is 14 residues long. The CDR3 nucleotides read TGCAGTGCTAGGCGTAGCGGGATGTATGATGAGCAGTTCTTC. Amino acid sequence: CSARRSGMYDEQFF.

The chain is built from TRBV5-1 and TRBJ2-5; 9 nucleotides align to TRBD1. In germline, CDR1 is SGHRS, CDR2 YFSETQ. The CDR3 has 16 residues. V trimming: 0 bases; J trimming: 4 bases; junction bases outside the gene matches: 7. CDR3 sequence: CASSLGWGQGGETQYF. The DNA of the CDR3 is TGCGCCAGCAGCTTGGGATGGGGACAGGGAGGAGAGACCCAGTACTTC.

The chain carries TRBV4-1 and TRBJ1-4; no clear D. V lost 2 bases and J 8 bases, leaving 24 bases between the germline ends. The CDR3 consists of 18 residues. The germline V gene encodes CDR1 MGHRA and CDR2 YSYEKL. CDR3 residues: CASSQFWTLPESGEKLFF. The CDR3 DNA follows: TGCGCCAGCAGCCAATTCTGGACCCTCCCAGAATCCGGAGAAAAACTGTTTTTT.